Listed below are T cell receptor beta chains from one sample, sequenced in a study of CD8 T cells in ankylosing spondylitis. TCRdb independently ran MiXCR on the 5' RACE reads; one entry per CDR3 protein. Of about 160,000 distinct CDR3 sequences listed, approximately 20% are singletons. The source material was blood, either unsorted or a sorted T cell fraction (not recorded which). The receptors here all came from a male donor with ankylosing spondylitis or in good health (not recorded which). Each CDR3 is given with its conserved first and last residue. A D gene is named only where the DNA matches it firmly. Not all rows give a size; the values are once, few, many and, for expanded clones, a class.

v_call	cdr3_length	clone_size	j_call	d_call	cdr3_aa	cdr3_nt
TRBV20-1	13	once	TRBJ2-1	-	CSAKGRGMNEQFF	TGCAGTGCTAAGGGACGAGGAATGAATGAGCAGTTCTTC
TRBV9	15	-	TRBJ1-1	-	CASSATLGDWTEAFF	TGTGCCAGCAGCGCCACGCTCGGGGATTGGACTGAAGCTTTCTTT
TRBV4-1	18	many	TRBJ2-3	TRBD1	CASSQGRVMGQNTDTQYF	TGCGCCAGCAGCCAAGGCAGGGTCATGGGACAGAACACAGATACGCAGTATTTT
TRBV29-1	13	many	TRBJ2-3	TRBD1	CSGGTGKSDTQYF	TGCAGCGGCGGGACAGGGAAATCAGATACGCAGTATTTT
TRBV13	15	-	TRBJ2-3	-	CASSLAGTYTDTQYF	TGTGCCAGCAGCTTAGCCGGGACTTACACAGATACGCAGTATTTT
TRBV5-1	15	few	TRBJ2-7	-	CASSMDNGQANEQYF	TGCGCCAGCAGCATGGACAATGGGCAGGCCAACGAGCAGTACTTC
TRBV14	15	many	TRBJ2-1	TRBD2	CASSQERGGTNEQFF	TGTGCCAGCAGCCAAGAACGGGGAGGGACCAATGAGCAGTTCTTC
TRBV6-5	16	-	TRBJ2-7	TRBD1	CASSYGSGTGIYEQYF	TGTGCCAGCAGTTACGGCTCCGGGACAGGGATCTACGAGCAGTACTTC
TRBV18	12	many	TRBJ1-2	-	CASSPGPNGYTF	TGTGCCAGCTCACCGGGTCCTAATGGCTACACCTTC
TRBV5-1	14	-	TRBJ2-3	-	CASTTGRGTDTQYF	TGCGCCAGCACCACAGGGAGGGGCACAGATACGCAGTATTTT
TRBV28	14	-	TRBJ2-7	TRBD1	CASSPSDRDNEQYF	TGTGCCAGCAGTCCCTCGGACAGGGACAACGAGCAGTACTTC
TRBV7-9	15	-	TRBJ1-1	TRBD1	CASSRQGQLNTEAFF	TGTGCCAGCAGCCGACAGGGACAGTTGAACACTGAAGCTTTCTTT
TRBV5-5	14	many	TRBJ1-1	TRBD1	CASSSGQVNTEAFF	TGTGCCAGCAGCTCCGGACAGGTGAACACTGAAGCTTTCTTT
TRBV29-1	11	-	TRBJ2-1	-	CSVRDPGEQFF	TGCAGCGTCAGGGACCCGGGTGAGCAGTTCTTC
TRBV10-3	14	many	TRBJ2-7	-	CAISDPDRSYEQYF	TGTGCCATCAGTGACCCGGACAGATCCTACGAGCAGTACTTC
TRBV28	13	-	TRBJ1-5	-	CASTGTRYQPQHF	TGTGCCAGTACCGGGACCAGGTATCAGCCCCAGCATTTT
TRBV20-1	14	many	TRBJ2-1	TRBD2	CSARGPLAGGDRVF	TGCAGTGCTAGGGGCCCCTTAGCGGGGGGGGATAGGGTCTTC
TRBV20-1	15	many	TRBJ2-1	TRBD2	CSARSGTSGKGEQFF	TGCAGTGCTCGTTCCGGGACTAGCGGCAAAGGCGAGCAGTTCTTC
TRBV7-6	15	many	TRBJ1-6	-	CASSSRTVRNSPLHF	TGTGCCAGCAGCTCGCGGACAGTCCGAAATTCACCCCTCCACTTT
TRBV29-1	14	-	TRBJ1-4	-	CSARRVTANEKLFF	TGCAGCGCCCGAAGGGTCACAGCTAATGAAAAACTGTTTTTT
TRBV4-1	18	-	TRBJ1-5	TRBD1	CASSQGPPGQGSNQPQHF	TGCGCCAGCAGCCAAGGACCTCCGGGACAGGGAAGCAATCAGCCCCAGCATTTT
TRBV28	16	-	TRBJ2-3	-	CASSSPRGGGTDTQYF	TGTGCCAGCAGTTCACCCAGGGGTGGGGGCACAGATACGCAGTATTTT
TRBV7-9	12	few	TRBJ2-7	-	CASSYQGDEQYF	TGTGCCAGCAGTTACCAGGGTGACGAGCAGTACTTC
TRBV6-6	21	many	TRBJ2-5	TRBD2	CASAYGPGLAGGNGYQETQYF	TGTGCCAGCGCTTACGGCCCTGGACTAGCGGGAGGAAACGGGTACCAAGAGACCCAGTACTTC
TRBV5-1	14	many	TRBJ2-3	TRBD1	CASSQGQDTDTQYF	TGCGCCAGCAGCCAGGGACAGGACACAGATACGCAGTATTTT
TRBV7-2	15	few	TRBJ2-7	TRBD1	CASSLPGQGMHEQYF	TGTGCCAGCAGCTTACCGGGACAGGGTATGCACGAGCAGTACTTC
TRBV5-1	14	once	TRBJ1-5	TRBD1	CASSEGGGNQPQHF	TGCGCCAGCAGTGAAGGGGGCGGCAATCAGCCCCAGCATTTT
TRBV5-1	13	-	TRBJ2-5	-	CASSLGSLETQYF	TGCGCCAGCAGCTTGGGTAGCTTGGAGACCCAGTACTTC
TRBV5-1	13	many	TRBJ2-7	TRBD1	CASSLRGGHEQYF	TGCGCCAGCAGCTTGAGAGGGGGCCACGAGCAGTACTTC
TRBV5-1	14	many	TRBJ2-4	-	CASSGPSEGNIQYF	TGCGCCAGCTCCGGACCGTCGGAAGGAAACATTCAGTACTTC
TRBV12-3/TRBV12-4	14	many	TRBJ2-5	-	CASSLDRAQETQYF	TGTGCCAGCAGTCTTGACCGGGCCCAAGAGACCCAGTACTTC